The clone carrying this T cell receptor (beta chain) was seen many times. The time point denotes: newly diagnosed GD, antithyroid drugs for less than 3 months. Extracted PBMC RNA gave rise to the TCR library. This specimen comes from a study of regulatory T cells in long-lasting Graves disease. The TCR beta library used iRepertoire HTBI primers with Arm-PCR amplification of CDR3. TCRdb ran MiXCR on the multiplex PCR reads and lists one entry per CDR3 protein. Seen here are about 500,000 distinct CDR3 sequences, around 12% observed once, and the top ten hold 8.9%. Germline values: CDR1 LNHDA, CDR2 SQIVND (reference sequence). The CDR3 spans 14 residues. V lost 4 bases, J lost 1 base, and 10 bases lay in between. The same data also went into a second study, on T cells in Graves' hyperthyroidism and ophthalmopathy. That investigation notes: First-round RT-PCR of the TCR CDR3 relied on the HTBI primer set.

Sample: peripheral blood mononuclear cells (PBMCs), taken at new diagnosis, from a patient treated with antithyroid drugs. The gene calls are TRBV19 and TRBJ1-1; D is undetermined. The source of this sequence is a woman in her thirties with Graves disease. The CDR3 nucleotides are TGTGCCAGTAGTACTGGAATGGGGAACACTGAAGCTTTCTTT. As protein: CASSTGMGNTEAFF.